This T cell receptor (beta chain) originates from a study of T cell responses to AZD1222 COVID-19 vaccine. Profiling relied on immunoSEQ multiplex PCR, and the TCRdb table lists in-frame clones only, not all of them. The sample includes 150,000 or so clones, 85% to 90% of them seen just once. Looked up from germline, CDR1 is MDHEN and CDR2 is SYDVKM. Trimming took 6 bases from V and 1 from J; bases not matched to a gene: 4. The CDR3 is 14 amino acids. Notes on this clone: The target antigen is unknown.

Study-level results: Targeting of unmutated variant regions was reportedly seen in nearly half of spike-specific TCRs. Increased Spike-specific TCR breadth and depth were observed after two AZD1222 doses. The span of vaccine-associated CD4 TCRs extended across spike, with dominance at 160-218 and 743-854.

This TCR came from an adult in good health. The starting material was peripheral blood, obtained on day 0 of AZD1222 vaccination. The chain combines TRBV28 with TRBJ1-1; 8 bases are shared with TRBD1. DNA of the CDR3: TGTGCCAGCAGAGCCGGGACAGGGAACACTGAAGCTTTCTTT. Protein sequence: CASRAGTGNTEAFF.